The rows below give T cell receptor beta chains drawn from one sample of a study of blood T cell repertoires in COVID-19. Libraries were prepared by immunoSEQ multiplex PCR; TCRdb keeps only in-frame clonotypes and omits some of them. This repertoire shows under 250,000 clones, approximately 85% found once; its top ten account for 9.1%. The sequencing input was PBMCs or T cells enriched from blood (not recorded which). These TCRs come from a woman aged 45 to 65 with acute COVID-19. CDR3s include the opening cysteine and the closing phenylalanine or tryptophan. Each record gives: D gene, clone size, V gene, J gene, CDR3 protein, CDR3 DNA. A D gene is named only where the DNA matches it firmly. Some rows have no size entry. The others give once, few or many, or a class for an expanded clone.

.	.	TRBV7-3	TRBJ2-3	CASSSRQNGKTDTQYF	TGTGCCAGCAGCTCCCGACAGAATGGGAAAACAGATACGCAGTATTTT
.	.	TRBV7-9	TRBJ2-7	CASSNREYEQYF	TGTGCCAGCAGCAACCGGGAGTACGAGCAGTACTTC
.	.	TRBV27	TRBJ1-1	CASSDRNTEAFF	TGTGCCAGCTCGGACAGAAACACTGAAGCTTTCTTT
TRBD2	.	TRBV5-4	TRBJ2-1	CATGLAGFFYEQFF	TGTGCCACGGGACTAGCGGGGTTTTTCTATGAGCAGTTCTTC
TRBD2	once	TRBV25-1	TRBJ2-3	CASNQAGVPTDTQYF	TGTGCCAGCAACCAAGCGGGGGTTCCCACAGATACGCAGTATTTT
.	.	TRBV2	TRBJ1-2	CARKLGYTF	TGTGCCAGGAAACTAGGCTACACCTTC
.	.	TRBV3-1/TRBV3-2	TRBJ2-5	CASSQQGLETQYF	TGTGCCAGCAGCCAACAGGGATTGGAGACCCAGTACTTC
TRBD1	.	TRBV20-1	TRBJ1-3	CSASRGTGHSGNTIYF	TGCAGTGCTAGTAGGGGGACAGGGCACTCTGGAAACACCATATATTTT
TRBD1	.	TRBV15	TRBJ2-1	CATSREVRTGVNEQFF	TGTGCCACCAGCAGAGAGGTTAGGACAGGGGTTAATGAGCAGTTCTTC
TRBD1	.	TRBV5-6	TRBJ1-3	CASSRRDRESIYF	TGTGCCAGCAGCAGAAGGGACAGGGAATCCATATATTTT
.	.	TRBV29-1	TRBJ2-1	CSVGKTEDLEQFF	TGCAGCGTGGGAAAGACAGAAGACCTTGAGCAGTTCTTC
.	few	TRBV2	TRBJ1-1	CASSDMSGNTEAFF	TGTGCCAGCAGTGATATGTCCGGGAACACTGAAGCTTTCTTT
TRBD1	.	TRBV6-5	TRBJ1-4	CASNPGQGVEKLFF	TGTGCCAGCAACCCGGGACAGGGGGTTGAAAAACTGTTTTTT
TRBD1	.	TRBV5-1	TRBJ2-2	CASSLDRTGGRNTGELFF	TGCGCCAGCAGCTTGGATCGGACAGGGGGCCGGAACACCGGGGAGCTGTTTTTT
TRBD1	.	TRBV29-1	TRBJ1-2	CSVRKTGQYGYTF	TGCAGCGTTCGAAAGACAGGGCAGTATGGCTACACCTTC
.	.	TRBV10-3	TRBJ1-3	CAISGRREVSGNTIYF	TGTGCCATCAGTGGACGCAGGGAAGTCTCTGGAAACACCATATATTTT
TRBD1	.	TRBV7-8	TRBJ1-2	CASSHDRDNYGYTF	TGTGCCAGCAGCCACGACAGGGATAACTATGGCTACACCTTC
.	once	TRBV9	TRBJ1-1	CASSVETGTNTEAFF	TGTGCCAGCAGCGTAGAAACAGGGACGAACACTGAAGCTTTCTTT
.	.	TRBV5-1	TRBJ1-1	CASSLAYQVMNTEAFF	TGCGCCAGCAGCCTCGCTTACCAGGTCATGAACACTGAAGCTTTCTTT
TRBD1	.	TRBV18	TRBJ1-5	CASSPPGQGDQPQHF	TGTGCCAGCTCACCACCGGGACAGGGTGATCAGCCCCAGCATTTT
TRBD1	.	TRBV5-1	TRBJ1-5	CASSLLPGQGYRNQPQHF	TGCGCCAGCAGCTTGTTGCCTGGACAGGGTTATCGCAATCAGCCCCAGCATTTT
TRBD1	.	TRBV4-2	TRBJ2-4	CASSQERGQTGGVAKNIQYF	TGTGCCAGCAGCCAAGAAAGGGGACAGACAGGGGGGGTTGCCAAAAACATTCAGTACTTC